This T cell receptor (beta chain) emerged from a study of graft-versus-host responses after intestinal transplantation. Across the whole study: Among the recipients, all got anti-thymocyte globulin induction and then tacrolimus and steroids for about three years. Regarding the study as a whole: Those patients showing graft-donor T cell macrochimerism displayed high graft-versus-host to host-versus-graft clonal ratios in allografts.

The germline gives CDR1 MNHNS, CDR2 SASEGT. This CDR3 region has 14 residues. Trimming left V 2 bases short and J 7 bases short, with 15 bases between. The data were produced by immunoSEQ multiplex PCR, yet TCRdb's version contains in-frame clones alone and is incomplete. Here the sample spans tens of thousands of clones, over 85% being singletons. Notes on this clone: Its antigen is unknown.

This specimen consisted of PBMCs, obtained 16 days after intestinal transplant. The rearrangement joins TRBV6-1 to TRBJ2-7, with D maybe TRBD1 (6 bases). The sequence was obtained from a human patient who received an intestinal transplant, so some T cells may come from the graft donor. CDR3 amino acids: CASSESGLTGEQYF. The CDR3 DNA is TGTGCCAGCAGTGAATCCGGGCTCACAGGGGAGCAGTACTTC.